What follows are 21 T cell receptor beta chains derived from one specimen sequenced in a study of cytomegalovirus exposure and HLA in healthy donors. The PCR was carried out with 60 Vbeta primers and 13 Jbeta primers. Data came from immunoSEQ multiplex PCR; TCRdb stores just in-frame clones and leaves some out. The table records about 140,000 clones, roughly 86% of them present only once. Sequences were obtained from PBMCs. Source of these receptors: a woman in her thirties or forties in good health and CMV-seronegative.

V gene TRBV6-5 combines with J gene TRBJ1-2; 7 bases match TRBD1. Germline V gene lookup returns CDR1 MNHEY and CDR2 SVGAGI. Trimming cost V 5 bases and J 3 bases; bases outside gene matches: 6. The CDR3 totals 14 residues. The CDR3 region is CASSEGARHYGYTF. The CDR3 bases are TGTGCCAGCAGTGAGGGGGCTAGGCACTATGGCTACACCTTC.

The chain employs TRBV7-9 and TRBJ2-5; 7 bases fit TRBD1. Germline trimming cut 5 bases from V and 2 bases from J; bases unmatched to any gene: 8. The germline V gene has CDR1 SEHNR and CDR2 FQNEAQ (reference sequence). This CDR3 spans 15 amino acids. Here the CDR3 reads CASSATLGQQETQYF. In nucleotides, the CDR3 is TGTGCCAGCAGCGCCACGTTGGGACAGCAAGAGACCCAGTACTTC.

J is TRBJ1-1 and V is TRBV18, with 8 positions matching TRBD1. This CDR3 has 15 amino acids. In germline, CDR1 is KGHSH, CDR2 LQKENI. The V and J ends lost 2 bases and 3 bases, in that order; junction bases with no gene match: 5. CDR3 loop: CASSPTGQGYTEAFF. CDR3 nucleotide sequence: TGTGCCAGCTCACCAACCGGACAGGGCTACACTGAAGCTTTCTTT.

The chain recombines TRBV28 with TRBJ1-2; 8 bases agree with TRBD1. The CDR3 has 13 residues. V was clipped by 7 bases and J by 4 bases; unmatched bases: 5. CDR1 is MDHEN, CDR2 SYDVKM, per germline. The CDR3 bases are TGTGCCAGCACACAGGGGGTACCCTATGGCTACACCTTC. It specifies CASTQGVPYGYTF.

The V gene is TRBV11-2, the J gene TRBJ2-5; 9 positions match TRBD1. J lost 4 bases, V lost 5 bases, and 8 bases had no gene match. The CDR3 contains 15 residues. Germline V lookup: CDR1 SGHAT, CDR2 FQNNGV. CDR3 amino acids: CASSPTGGAGETQYF. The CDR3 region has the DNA TGTGCCAGCAGCCCAACAGGGGGCGCGGGAGAGACCCAGTACTTC.

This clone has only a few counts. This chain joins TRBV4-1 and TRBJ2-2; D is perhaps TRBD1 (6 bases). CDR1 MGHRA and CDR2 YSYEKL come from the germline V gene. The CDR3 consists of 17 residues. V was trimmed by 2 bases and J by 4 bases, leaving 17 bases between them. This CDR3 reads CASSQFITGRFTGELFF. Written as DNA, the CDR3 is TGCGCCAGCAGCCAATTTATCACAGGGAGATTCACCGGGGAGCTGTTTTTT.

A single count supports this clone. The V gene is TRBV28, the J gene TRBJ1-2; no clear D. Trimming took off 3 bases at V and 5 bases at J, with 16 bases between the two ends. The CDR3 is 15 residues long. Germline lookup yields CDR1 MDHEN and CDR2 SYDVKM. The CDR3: CASSFSMAQFYGYTF. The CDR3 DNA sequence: TGTGCCAGCAGTTTCTCCATGGCCCAATTTTATGGCTACACCTTC.

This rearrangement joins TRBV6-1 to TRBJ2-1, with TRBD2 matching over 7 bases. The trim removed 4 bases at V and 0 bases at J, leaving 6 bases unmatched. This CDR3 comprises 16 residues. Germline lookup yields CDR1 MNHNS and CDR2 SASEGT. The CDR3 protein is CASSVSGGSSYNEQFF. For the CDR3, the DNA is TGTGCCAGCAGTGTGAGTGGCGGGAGCTCCTACAATGAGCAGTTCTTC.

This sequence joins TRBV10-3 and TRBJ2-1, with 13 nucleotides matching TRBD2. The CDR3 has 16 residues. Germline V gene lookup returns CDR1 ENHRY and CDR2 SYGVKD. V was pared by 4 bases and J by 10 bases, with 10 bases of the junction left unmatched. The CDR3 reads CAISALGLAGAGEQFF. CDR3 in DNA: TGTGCCATCAGTGCTCTCGGACTAGCGGGAGCTGGGGAGCAGTTCTTC.

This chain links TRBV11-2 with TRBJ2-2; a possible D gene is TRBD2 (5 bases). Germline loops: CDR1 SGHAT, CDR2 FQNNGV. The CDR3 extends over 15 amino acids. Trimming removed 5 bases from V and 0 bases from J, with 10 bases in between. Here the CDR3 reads CASSRPGTNTGELFF. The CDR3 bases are TGTGCCAGCAGCCGCCCCGGGACGAACACCGGGGAGCTGTTTTTT.

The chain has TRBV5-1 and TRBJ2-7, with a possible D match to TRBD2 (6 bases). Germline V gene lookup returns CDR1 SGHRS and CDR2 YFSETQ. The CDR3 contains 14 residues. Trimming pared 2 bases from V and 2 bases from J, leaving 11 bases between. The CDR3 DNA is TGCGCCAGCAGCTTAAACGGCGGGACCTACGAGCAGTACTTC. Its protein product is CASSLNGGTYEQYF.

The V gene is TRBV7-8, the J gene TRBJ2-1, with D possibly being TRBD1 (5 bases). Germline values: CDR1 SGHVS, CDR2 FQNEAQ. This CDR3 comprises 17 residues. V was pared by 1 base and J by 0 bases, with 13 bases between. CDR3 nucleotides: TGTGCCAGCAGCTTAGGGGGCCTGGTAGACTCCTACAATGAGCAGTTCTTC. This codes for CASSLGGLVDSYNEQFF.

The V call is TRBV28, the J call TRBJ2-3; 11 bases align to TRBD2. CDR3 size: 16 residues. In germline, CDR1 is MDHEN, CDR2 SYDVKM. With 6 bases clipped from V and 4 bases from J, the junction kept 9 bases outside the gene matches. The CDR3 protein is CASSLLAGAAADTQYF. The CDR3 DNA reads TGTGCCAGCAGCCTACTAGCGGGAGCTGCGGCAGATACGCAGTATTTT.

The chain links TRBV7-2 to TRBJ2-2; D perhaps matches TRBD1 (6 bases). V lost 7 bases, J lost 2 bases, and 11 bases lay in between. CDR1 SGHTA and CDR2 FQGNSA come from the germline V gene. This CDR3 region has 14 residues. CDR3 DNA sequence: TGTGCCAGCACCAGGACAGCAAACACCGGGGAGCTGTTTTTT. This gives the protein CASTRTANTGELFF. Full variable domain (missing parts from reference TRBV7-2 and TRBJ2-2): GAGVSQSPSNKVTEKGKDVELRCDPISGHTALYWYRQSLGQGLEFLIYFQGNSAPDKSGLPSDRFSAERTGGSVSTLTIQRTQQEDSAVYLCASTRTANTGELFFGEGSRLTVL.

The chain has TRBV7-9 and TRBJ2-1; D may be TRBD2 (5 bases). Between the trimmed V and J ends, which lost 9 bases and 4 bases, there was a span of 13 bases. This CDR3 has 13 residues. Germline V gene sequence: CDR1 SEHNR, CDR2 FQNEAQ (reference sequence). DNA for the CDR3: TGTGCCAGGGGCCCACTAGTTTACAATGAGCAGTTCTTC. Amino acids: CARGPLVYNEQFF.

The DNA for the CDR3 is TGTGCCATCAGTGAGTCGACAGGGGAAATCTACGAGCAGTACTTC. Translation: CAISESTGEIYEQYF. The genes are TRBV10-3 and TRBJ2-7, with 8 bases that match TRBD1. V lost 0 bases, J lost 3 bases, and 4 bases stayed unmatched. The CDR3 spans 15 residues. Germline CDR1 is ENHRY and CDR2 is SYGVKD.

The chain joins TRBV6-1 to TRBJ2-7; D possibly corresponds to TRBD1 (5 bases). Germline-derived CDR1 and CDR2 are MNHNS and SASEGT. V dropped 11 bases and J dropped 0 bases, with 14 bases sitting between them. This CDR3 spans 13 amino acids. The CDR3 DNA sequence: TGTGCCCAGGATGACAGATTCTCCTACGAGCAGTACTTC. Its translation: CAQDDRFSYEQYF.

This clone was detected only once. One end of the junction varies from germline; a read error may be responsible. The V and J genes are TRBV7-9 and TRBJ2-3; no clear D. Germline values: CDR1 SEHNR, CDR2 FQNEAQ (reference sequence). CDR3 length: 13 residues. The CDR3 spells CSSSFPGTDTQYF. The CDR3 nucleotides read TGTTCCAGCAGCTTCCCAGGCACAGATACGCAGTATTTT.

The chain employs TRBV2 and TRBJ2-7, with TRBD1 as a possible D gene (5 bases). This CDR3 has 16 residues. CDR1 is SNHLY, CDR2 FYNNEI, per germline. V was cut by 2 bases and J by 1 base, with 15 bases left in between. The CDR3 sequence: CASSEQVKGASYEQYF. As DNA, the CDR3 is TGTGCCAGCAGTGAACAAGTTAAAGGGGCGTCCTACGAGCAGTACTTC.

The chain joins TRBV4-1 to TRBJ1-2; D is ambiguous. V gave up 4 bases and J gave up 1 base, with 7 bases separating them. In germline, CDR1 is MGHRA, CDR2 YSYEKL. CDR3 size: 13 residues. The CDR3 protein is CASSPTVNYGYTF. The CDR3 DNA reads TGCGCCAGCAGCCCTACAGTTAACTATGGCTACACCTTC.

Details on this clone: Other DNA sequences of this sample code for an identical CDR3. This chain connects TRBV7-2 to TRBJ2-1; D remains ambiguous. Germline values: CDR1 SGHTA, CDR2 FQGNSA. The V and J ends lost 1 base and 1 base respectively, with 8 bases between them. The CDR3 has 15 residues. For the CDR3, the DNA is TGTGCCAGCAGCTTAGTAGCTACGTCCTACAATGAGCAGTTCTTC. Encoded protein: CASSLVATSYNEQFF.